The sample holds many counts of the clone carrying this T cell receptor beta chain. The sample originates from a study of response to subunit inactivated influenza vaccine. Each CDR3 protein is one row after TCRdb ran MiXCR on the RT-PCR reads. Altogether approximately 500,000 distinct CDR3 sequences are present, approximately 24% being singletons, with the ten largest covering 2.5% to 3%. This CDR3 region has 14 residues. J was trimmed by 3 bases and V by 1 base; bases with no gene match: 3. Per germline, CDR1 SEHNR and CDR2 FQNEAQ (reference sequence). These data were also filed under a second study, of T cells expressing NK-cell markers. This second report adds: The authors made TCR beta cDNA libraries by 5'RACE template switching. This switching added a universal primer site and UMIs. It was sorted CD3+CD56-NKG2C+, CD3+CD56+NKG2C- and CD3+CD56+NKG2C+ T cells that provided the TCR beta repertoires. With an anti-gamma-delta TCR antibody, sorting in several experiments was kept to alpha-beta TCR T cells.

V is TRBV7-9 and J is TRBJ2-7; 7 bases are shared with TRBD1. This material consisted of CD4+ T cells sorted from PBMCs, taken 12 days after vaccination. The TCR originated in a man in his fifties or sixties who received an inactivated influenza vaccine. Written as DNA, the CDR3 is TGTGCCAGCAGCTTAGGGACAGGATACTACGAGCAGTACTTC. The encoded protein is CASSLGTGYYEQYF.